This T cell receptor (beta chain) was retrieved from a study of T-cell memory formation after mild COVID-19. With constant-segment primers, 5'RACE yielded cDNA libraries of TCR alpha and TCR beta that carried sample barcodes and UMIs. TCRdb re-called the 5' RACE reads with MiXCR, one entry per CDR3 protein. The table includes about 290,000 distinct CDR3 sequences, 15% detected once. Per germline, CDR1 DFQATT and CDR2 SNEGSKA (reference sequence). J gave up 0 bases and V 3 bases, and 9 bases lay outside the gene matches. This CDR3 is 16 amino acids long. The sequenced sample consisted of PBMCs or a T cell subset sorted from them (not recorded which). This receptor was taken from a young man who had mild COVID-19 (a few samples of this study predate the infection). Cell type and time point are not known. This chain uses TRBV20-1 with TRBJ2-3; 7 bases line up with TRBD2. CDR3 nucleotides: TGCAGTGCTAGTGATCCGGCTAGCGGTAGCACAGATACGCAGTATTTT. Protein: CSASDPASGSTDTQYF.